This note documents a single TCR beta chain sequence. The sample comes from a study of cytomegalovirus exposure and HLA in healthy donors. Whole-study context: Later analysis reported that the approximately 120 validation repertoires shared the platform of the 500 to 850 first-cohort repertoires.

Produced via immunoSEQ multiplex PCR; TCRdb's table is partial and in-frame only. Of more than 120,000 clones in the sample, 87% were seen once. The germline V gene encodes CDR1 SGHVS and CDR2 FNYEAQ. V lost 1 base and J 4 bases, leaving 9 bases between the germline ends. CDR3 size: 14 residues. The source is a man aged 18 to 29 in good health and CMV-seropositive. The genes are TRBV7-6 and TRBJ2-3; tentative D call: TRBD1 (6 bases). The sequenced sample consisted of PBMCs. In DNA, the CDR3 is TGTGCCAGCAGCTTAGGTGGGGGCCCAGATACGCAGTATTTT. Residues: CASSLGGGPDTQYF.